These 20 T cell receptor beta chains were sequenced from one sample in a study of human CD8 memory T cell subsets (TCRdb year 2020). A Human TCR Profiling Kit was used to prepare UMI-labeled 5' RACE TCRbeta libraries. The reads underwent TCRdb reprocessing, giving one record for each CDR3 protein sequence and no DNA. The sample's table covers 9,000 to 15,000 distinct CDR3 sequences. The top ten clones comprise approximately 14% of the sample. The sequenced material came from CD8+ T cells from PBMCs. The receptors were gathered from a human donor in good health.

This chain uses TRBV4-1 with TRBJ2-7; TCRdb lists TRBD2, though no DNA is available to test this call. The CDR3 spans 16 residues. CDR1 MGHRA and CDR2 YSYEKL come from the germline V gene. CDR3: CASSPLGLRETYEQYF.

The gene calls are TRBV4-3 and TRBJ2-3; the D call from TCRdb, TRBD1, cannot be confirmed without DNA. The CDR3 loop spans 16 amino acids. CDR1 LGHNA and CDR2 YSLEER come from the germline V gene. This CDR3 is CASSQDRFGTGYNQYF.

The chain is built from TRBV10-3 and TRBJ1-2; lacking DNA, the TRBD1 call made by TCRdb goes unchecked. The CDR3 spans 15 residues. The germline CDR1 and CDR2 sequences are ENHRY and SYGVKD. The CDR3 is CAISGGQGGPDGYTF.

This rearrangement joins TRBV20-1 to TRBJ2-7; the D gene TCRdb calls, TRBD2, cannot be checked with no DNA. There are 12 residues in the CDR3. Germline assignment: CDR1 DFQATT and CDR2 SNEGSKA (reference sequence). This CDR3 reads CSARLAPYEQYF.

The V and J genes are TRBV20-1 and TRBJ1-2; TCRdb returns TRBD1, unconfirmable since there is no DNA. The CDR3 sequence is 12 residues long. Germline V CDR1 and CDR2: DFQATT, SNEGSKA (reference sequence). CDR3: CSARGLGDGYTF.

V and J are TRBV7-9 and TRBJ2-7. CDR3 length equals 15 residues. CDR1 SEHNR and CDR2 FQNEAQ come from the germline V gene (reference sequence). The CDR3 spells CASSLEMEIPYEQYF.

The J gene is TRBJ2-7, the V gene TRBV27; the TCRdb call, TRBD1, lacks DNA for checking. The CDR3 totals 17 residues. Germline lookup yields CDR1 MNHEY and CDR2 SMNVEV (reference sequence). CDR3 residues: CASSLLAGDGTSYEQYF.

This chain connects TRBV20-1 to TRBJ2-3; TCRdb reports TRBD2, a call that lacks DNA to check it against. The germline V gene encodes CDR1 DFQATT and CDR2 SNEGSKA (reference sequence). This CDR3 has 15 residues. CDR3 in amino acids: CSAPGLAGGTDTQYF.

The CDR3 reads CASRRTEYTEAFF. V and J are TRBV7-6 and TRBJ1-1. The CDR3 has 13 amino acids. Germline V gene sequence: CDR1 SGHVS, CDR2 FNYEAQ.

According to its frequency, this clonotype is medium-sized (0.01 to 0.1%). The chain recombines TRBV12-3 or TRBV12-4 with TRBJ2-7. This CDR3 region has 12 residues. The CDR3 spells CASGTEPYEQYF.

This chain connects TRBV7-9 to TRBJ1-1; TCRdb lists TRBD1, though no DNA is available to test this call. Germline values: CDR1 SEHNR, CDR2 FQNEAQ (reference sequence). The CDR3 spans 15 residues. This CDR3 reads CASRPSGLGDTEAFF. Supplemented by reference TRBV7-9 and TRBJ1-1, the full variable domain reads DTGVSQNPRHKITKRGQNVTFRCDPISEHNRLYWYRQTLGQGPEFLTYFQNEAQLEKSRLLSDRFSAERPKGSFSTLEIQRTEQGDSAMYLCASRPSGLGDTEAFFGQGTRLTVV.

V gene TRBV3-1 combines with J gene TRBJ2-5; TCRdb picks TRBD2, but there is no DNA to check that call. Germline V gene lookup returns CDR1 LGHDT and CDR2 YNNKEL (reference sequence). The CDR3 extends over 16 amino acids. CDR3 protein: CASSLSGLAGGETQYF.

The gene calls are TRBV3-1 and TRBJ1-4; TCRdb returns TRBD1, unconfirmable since there is no DNA. CDR3 length equals 15 residues. Germline values: CDR1 LGHDT, CDR2 YNNKEL (reference sequence). The CDR3 reads CASSQDGAGEEKLFF.

The chain recombines TRBV2 with TRBJ2-3; TCRdb's D call, TRBD2, is unchecked because there is no DNA. Per germline, CDR1 SNHLY and CDR2 FYNNEI. The CDR3 has 16 residues. The CDR3 loop is CASSEAGRAEIDTQYF. Drawing the rest from reference TRBV2 and TRBJ2-3, the complete variable domain is EPEVTQTPSHQVTQMGQEVILRCVPISNHLYFYWYRQILGQKVEFLVSFYNNEISEKSEIFDDQFSVERPDGSNFTLKIRSTKLEDSAMYFCASSEAGRAEIDTQYFGPGTRLTVL.

Considering frequency, this clonotype is medium-sized. The rearrangement uses TRBV29-1 and TRBJ2-1; lacking DNA, the TRBD1 call made by TCRdb goes unchecked. Germline V lookup: CDR1 SQVTM, CDR2 ANQGSEA. The CDR3 consists of 15 residues. CDR3 amino acids: CSVEGHSGPDNEQFF.

The V call is TRBV29-1, the J call TRBJ2-3; TCRdb designates TRBD2, a call that cannot be tested without DNA. CDR1 and CDR2 from the germline V gene are SQVTM and ANQGSEA. The CDR3 totals 18 residues. CDR3 residues: CSVVGLSGTSGTSDTQYF.

The genes are TRBV4-2 and TRBJ2-7; the TCRdb D gene call, TRBD1, has no DNA to confirm it. The CDR3 covers 14 residues. CDR1 and CDR2 from the germline V gene are LGHNA and YNFKEQ. The CDR3: CASSQSGRGHEQYF.

This sequence joins TRBV28 and TRBJ2-3. CDR3 size: 13 residues. CDR1 and CDR2 (germline): MDHEN, SYDVKM. CDR3 protein: CASSPTFSDTQYF.

The rearrangement uses TRBV3-1 and TRBJ1-1. CDR3 length: 11 amino acids. Germline CDR1 is LGHDT and CDR2 is YNNKEL (reference sequence). The CDR3: CASSGNTEAFF.

The V call is TRBV11-2, the J call TRBJ2-5; lacking DNA, the TRBD1 call made by TCRdb goes unchecked. Looked up from germline, CDR1 is SGHAT and CDR2 is FQNNGV. The CDR3 is 14 residues long. CDR3 in amino acids: CASSLGGRGETQYF.